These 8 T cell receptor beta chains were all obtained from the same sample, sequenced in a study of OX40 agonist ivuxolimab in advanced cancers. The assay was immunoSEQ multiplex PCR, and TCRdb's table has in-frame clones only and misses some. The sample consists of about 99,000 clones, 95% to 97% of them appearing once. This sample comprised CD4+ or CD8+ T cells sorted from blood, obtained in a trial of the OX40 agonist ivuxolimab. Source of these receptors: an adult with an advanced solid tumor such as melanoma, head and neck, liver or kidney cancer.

The CDR3 region has the DNA TGTGCCAGCAGAGATAGCGGGAGGGCAATCGGGGAGCTGTTTTTT. This encodes CASRDSGRAIGELFF. This chain links TRBV6-5 with TRBJ2-2; TRBD2 agrees at 11 bases. The V gene's germline CDR1 is MNHEY and CDR2 SVGAGI. V lost 6 bases, J lost 7 bases, and 7 bases stayed unmatched. The CDR3 contains 15 residues.

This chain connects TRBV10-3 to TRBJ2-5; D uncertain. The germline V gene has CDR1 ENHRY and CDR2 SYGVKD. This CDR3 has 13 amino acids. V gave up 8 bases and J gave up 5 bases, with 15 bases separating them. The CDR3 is CAIGAIQGETQYF. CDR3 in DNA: TGTGCCATCGGCGCAATTCAAGGGGAGACCCAGTACTTC.

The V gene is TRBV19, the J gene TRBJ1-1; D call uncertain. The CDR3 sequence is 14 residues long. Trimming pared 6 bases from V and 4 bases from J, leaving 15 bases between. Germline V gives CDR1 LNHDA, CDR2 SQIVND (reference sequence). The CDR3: CASRNSPLGTEAFF. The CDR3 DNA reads TGTGCCAGTAGGAACAGCCCACTGGGCACTGAAGCTTTCTTT.

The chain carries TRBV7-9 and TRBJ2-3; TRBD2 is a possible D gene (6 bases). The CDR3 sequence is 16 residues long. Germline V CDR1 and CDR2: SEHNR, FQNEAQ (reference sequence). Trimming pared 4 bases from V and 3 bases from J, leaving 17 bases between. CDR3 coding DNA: TGTGCCAGCAGCTCCCAAACTAGCCCGGGAACAGATACGCAGTATTTT. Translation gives CASSSQTSPGTDTQYF.

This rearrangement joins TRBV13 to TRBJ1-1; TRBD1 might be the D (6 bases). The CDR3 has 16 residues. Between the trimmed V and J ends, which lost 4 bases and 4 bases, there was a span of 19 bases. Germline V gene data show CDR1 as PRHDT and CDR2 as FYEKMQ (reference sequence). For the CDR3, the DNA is TGTGCCAGCAGCTGGAGGGGGGCAGGGAGGAGCACTGAAGCTTTCTTT. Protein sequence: CASSWRGAGRSTEAFF.

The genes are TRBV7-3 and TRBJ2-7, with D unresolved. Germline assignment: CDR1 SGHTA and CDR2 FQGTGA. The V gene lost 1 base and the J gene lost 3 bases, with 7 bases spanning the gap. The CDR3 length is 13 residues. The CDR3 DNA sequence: TGTGCCAGCAGCTTAAGCCACAGCTACGAGCAGTACTTC. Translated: CASSLSHSYEQYF.

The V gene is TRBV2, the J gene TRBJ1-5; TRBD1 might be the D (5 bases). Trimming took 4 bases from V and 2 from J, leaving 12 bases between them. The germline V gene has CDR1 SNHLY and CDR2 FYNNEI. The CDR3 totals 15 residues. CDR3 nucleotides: TGTGCCAGCAGTGGGGACCTTTTAGGCAATCAGCCCCAGCATTTT. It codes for CASSGDLLGNQPQHF.

CDR3 sequence: CASSRDFSSTEAFF. CDR3 DNA: TGCGCCAGCAGCCGGGACTTTTCAAGTACTGAAGCTTTCTTT. The genes are TRBV10-1 and TRBJ1-1; a possible D gene is TRBD1 (5 bases). Germline CDR1 WNHNN, CDR2 SYGVQD (reference sequence). The V end was cut by 6 bases, the J end by 5 bases, with 16 bases between. CDR3 length: 14 residues.